This T cell receptor beta chain was sequenced in a study of blood T cells in healthy people across ages (dated by TCRdb to 2014 to 2015). Study-level background: In model experiments, roughly one uniquely barcoded TCR beta cDNA molecule per two T cells was captured by template switching. Two additional independent replicas of 1 million unique cDNA reads from the same blood draw were analyzed for two donors (one aged 18 to 30 and one aged 80 or older). The donors were split into four age groups: young (average 16 years), middle-aged (about 40), aged (approximately 59) and long-lived (about 82). Donors of different ages were randomly distributed across sequencing lanes to avoid experimental bias. To track age-related changes in TCR beta repertoire diversity, the study relied on deep sequencing normalized with unique cDNA molecular identifiers. Study-wide conclusions, independent of this receptor: Compared with the aged group, the long-lived group had more naive CD4+ T cells, fewer expanded clones and increased TCR diversity, a pattern suggesting age selection. Estimates of total diversity based on one million sequenced T cells were considered lower bounds and underestimates. Observed TCR beta diversity per million T cells fell roughly linearly with age, and a significant reduction was already apparent by age around 40. A strong correlation was found between observed TCR beta diversity and the percentage of naive T cells measured by flow cytometry. Because donor CMV infection status was unknown, age-related changes in expanded clonotypes were potentially confounded. Since profiling was done on bulk unsorted PBMCs, naive and antigen-experienced compartments could not be conclusively compared.

CDR1 SGHRS and CDR2 YFSETQ are derived from the germline V gene. V was cut back by 6 bases and J by 1 base, leaving a gap of 11 bases between them. The CDR3 runs 13 amino acids, cysteine and phenylalanine included. Only CDR3 DNA is held: 39 bases, read in frame from base 1. Comment on this clonotype: The clone's antigen remains unknown. No base quality values were provided; no much bigger clone lies one nucleotide off.

Systemically healthy Caucasian individuals from Russia, about 38 in total and aged about 6 to 100 years, were included as donors. Roughly 9.5 milliliters of peripheral blood were drawn from each donor into EDTA-treated Vacutainer tubes. Ficoll-Paque density-gradient centrifugation was used to isolate PBMCs, with at least 7 million per sample. Total RNA, at least 6 micrograms per sample, was extracted from PBMCs with Trizol reagent. For every donor, an aliquot of PBMCs went through flow cytometry to measure the percentages of naive CD45RAhigh/CD27high T cells. The library relied on 5' RACE. Instrument on record: Illumina HiSeq 2500. The second PCR ran for about 7 to 11 cycles and used a J-beta primer mix along with a sample-barcoded 5' primer. Each TCR beta cDNA molecule received a unique molecular identifier from a template-switch 5' adaptor carrying 12 random nucleotides. Each sample yielded at least 3 million CDR3-containing paired-end reads. First-strand cDNA synthesis was performed from all RNA using the Mint cDNA synthesis kit, with priming by a TRBC-specific oligonucleotide. Following uracil-DNA glycosylase treatment, a first 18-cycle PCR with universal primers M1SS and BC2_uni_R was performed on all cDNA. Under the source paper's analysis protocol: For normalization, 1 million high-quality reads, each with a distinct molecular identifier, were randomly selected from each sample. Instead of being binned into consensus sequences, reads with shared molecular identifiers were discarded. MiTCR, run with a Q25 quality threshold and the strictest error-elimination algorithm, handled CDR3 identification, clonotype clustering and error correction. A nonparametric unseen species model with Euler transformation was used to estimate lower-bound total TCR beta diversity. TCRdb ran its own pipeline on the public reads, namely fastp trimming at Q25 and MiXCR clone calling, and kept in-frame beta chains. All rows with the same CDR3 protein become a single entry with the most common DNA and genes. TCRdb, rather than the study authors, made the V and J calls. This sample lists roughly 680,000 distinct CDR3 sequences; roughly half were detected once. The ten largest clones take up approximately 13% of the sample.

The receptor was derived from an elderly woman in good health. The V and J segments used are TRBV5-1 and TRBJ2-7; no D segment can be confidently identified. The specimen was blood. The DNA sequence is as follows: TGCGCCAGCATCTCCCTGAGTTCCTACGAGCAGTACTTC. This is translated as CASISLSSYEQYF.